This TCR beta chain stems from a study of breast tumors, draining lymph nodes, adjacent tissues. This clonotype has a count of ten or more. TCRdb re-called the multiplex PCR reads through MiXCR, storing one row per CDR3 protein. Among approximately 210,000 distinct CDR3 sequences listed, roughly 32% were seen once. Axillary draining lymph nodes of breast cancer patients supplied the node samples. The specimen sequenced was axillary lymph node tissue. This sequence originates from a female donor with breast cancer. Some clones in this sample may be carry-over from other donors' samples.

CDR3: CASSVVGLGPNTQYF. The DNA for the CDR3 is TGTGCCAGCAGTGTTGTGGGCTTAGGTCCTAATACGCAGTATTTT. The chain carries TRBV6-1 and TRBJ2-3; D remains ambiguous. Trimming left V 4 bases short and J 7 bases short, with 18 bases between. This CDR3 spans 15 amino acids. CDR1 and CDR2 from the germline V gene are MNHNS and SASEGT.